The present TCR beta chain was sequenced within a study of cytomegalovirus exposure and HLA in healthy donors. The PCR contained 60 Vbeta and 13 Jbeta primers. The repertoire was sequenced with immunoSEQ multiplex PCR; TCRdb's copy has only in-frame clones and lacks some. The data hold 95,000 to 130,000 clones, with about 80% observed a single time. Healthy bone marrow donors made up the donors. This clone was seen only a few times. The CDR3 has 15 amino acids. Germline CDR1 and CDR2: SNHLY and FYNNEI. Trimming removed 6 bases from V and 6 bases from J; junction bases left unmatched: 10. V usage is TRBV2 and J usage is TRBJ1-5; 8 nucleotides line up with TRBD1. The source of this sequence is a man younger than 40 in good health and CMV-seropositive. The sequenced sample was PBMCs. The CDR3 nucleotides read TGTGCCAGCAGATCAGGACAGGGAGGTCTTCAGCCCCAGCATTTT. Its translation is CASRSGQGGLQPQHF.